One and the same sample provided the 29 T cell receptor beta chains below, sequenced in a study of T-cell reconstitution after alpha-beta-depleted transplantation in children. Preparation of the TCRbeta library used unique molecular identifiers. One entry per CDR3 protein, called by TCRdb with MiXCR from the PCR reads. The sample comprises some 460,000 distinct CDR3 sequences, about a sixth of which are singletons, and over 25% rests with the top ten. This specimen was PBMCs, mostly from graft donor cells, taken 360 days after TCRalphabeta/CD19-depleted stem cell transplant. These receptor sequences come from a boy less than two years old who had a stem cell transplant for Wiskott-Aldrich syndrome, so the T cells may come from the graft donor.

This clonotype turned up a few times. This chain joins TRBV28 and TRBJ2-1; 13 bases match TRBD2. Germline assignment: CDR1 MDHEN and CDR2 SYDVKM. The CDR3 consists of 17 residues. V lost 5 bases and J lost 3; bases outside the gene matches: 7. In nucleotides, the CDR3 is TGTGCCAGCAGTCGACTAGCGGGGGGAACCTACTACAATGAGCAGTTCTTC. Translated, it gives CASSRLAGGTYYNEQFF.

This clonotype turned up a few times. This chain links TRBV2 with TRBJ2-2; D unresolved. V lost 1 base, J lost 7 bases, and 10 bases lay in between. This CDR3 has 14 amino acids. Germline V gives CDR1 SNHLY, CDR2 FYNNEI. This chain's CDR3 is CASSEGLLFGELFF. As DNA, the CDR3 is TGTGCCAGCAGTGAAGGGCTACTTTTCGGGGAGCTGTTTTTT.

The V call is TRBV4-3, the J call TRBJ2-4; 11 nucleotides line up with TRBD2. The V gene's germline CDR1 is LGHNA and CDR2 YSLEER. Trimming at V came to 1 base and at J to 1 base, leaving 3 bases not matched to a gene. The CDR3 is made up of 17 amino acids. DNA for the CDR3: TGCGCCAGCAGCCAAGCCGGGACTAGCGGTGCCAAAAACATTCAGTACTTC. This gives the protein CASSQAGTSGAKNIQYF.

This clonotype came up a few times. The chain links TRBV6-2 or TRBV6-3 to TRBJ2-2, with TRBD2 identical over 8 bases. The CDR3 is made up of 19 amino acids. V trimming: 5 bases; J trimming: 1 base; junction bases outside the gene matches: 15. Germline V CDR1 and CDR2: MNHEY, SVGEGT. The CDR3 spells CASSPPLSRLAQNTGELFF. DNA for the CDR3: TGTGCCAGCAGTCCTCCCCTTTCCCGACTAGCGCAGAACACCGGGGAGCTGTTTTTT.

In this sample, this clonotype turned up a few times. The chain employs TRBV7-9 and TRBJ2-2, with a possible D match to TRBD1 (5 bases). CDR1 and CDR2 from the germline V gene are SEHNR and FQNEAQ (reference sequence). Trimming took 8 bases from V and 2 from J, leaving 12 bases between them. The CDR3 covers 14 residues. The CDR3 here is CASRWGQNTGELFF. The CDR3 region has the DNA TGTGCCAGCCGCTGGGGCCAAAACACCGGGGAGCTGTTTTTT.

V gene TRBV5-1 combines with J gene TRBJ2-2, with TRBD1 identical over 8 bases. The CDR3 spans 15 residues. Germline values: CDR1 SGHRS, CDR2 YFSETQ. The trim removed 5 bases at V and 5 bases at J, leaving 8 bases unmatched. The CDR3 nucleotides read TGCGCCAGCAGGGGACCCCAGGGGGCGACCGGGGAGCTGTTTTTT. The encoded protein is CASRGPQGATGELFF.

This clonotype was counted a few times. V and J are TRBV3-1 and TRBJ2-3, with a weak D call TRBD1 (6 bases). Germline CDR1 and CDR2: LGHDT and YNNKEL (reference sequence). The CDR3 has 12 amino acids. With 3 bases removed from V and 9 bases from J, the gap between germline ends came to 10 bases. The chain's CDR3 is CASSQTGGTQYF. CDR3 nucleotides: TGTGCCAGCAGCCAGACAGGTGGGACGCAGTATTTT.

V gene TRBV7-7 combines with J gene TRBJ1-1; 7 positions agree with TRBD1. The germline CDR1 and CDR2 sequences are SSHAT and FNYEAQ (reference sequence). The CDR3 has 13 residues. Trimming cost V 5 bases and J 4 bases; bases outside gene matches: 4. This CDR3 is CASSADRSTEAFF. CDR3 nucleotides: TGTGCCAGCAGCGCGGACAGGTCCACTGAAGCTTTCTTT.

There are a few counts of this clonotype. The chain couples TRBV28 to TRBJ2-7; D call uncertain. This CDR3 has 12 residues. V lost 6 bases and J 4 bases, leaving 10 bases between the germline ends. Per germline, CDR1 MDHEN and CDR2 SYDVKM. As DNA, the CDR3 is TGTGCCAGCAGAAACACACAATACGAGCAGTACTTC. Protein sequence: CASRNTQYEQYF.

This chain connects TRBV28 to TRBJ2-1, with D perhaps matching TRBD2 (5 bases). The CDR3 totals 18 residues. Looked up from germline, CDR1 is MDHEN and CDR2 is SYDVKM. The germline V and J ends were trimmed by 4 bases and 3 bases, with 22 bases remaining between them. For the CDR3, the DNA is TGTGCCAGCAGTTCCACCCCCCCCCTCGGGGTATACTACAATGAGCAGTTCTTC. Its translation is CASSSTPPLGVYYNEQFF.

In its sample, this clonotype was seen a few times. V gene TRBV19 combines with J gene TRBJ2-2, with D uncertain. Germline V lookup: CDR1 LNHDA, CDR2 SQIVND (reference sequence). CDR3 length: 13 residues. V was trimmed by 6 bases and J by 3 bases, leaving 8 bases between them. CDR3 protein: CASRNIYTGELFF. The CDR3 nucleotides read TGTGCCAGTAGGAACATTTACACCGGGGAGCTGTTTTTT.

In this sample, this clonotype turned up many times. The rearrangement links TRBV9 to TRBJ2-1; TRBD2 aligns across 8 bases. V trimming: 2 bases; J trimming: 4 bases; junction bases outside the gene matches: 23. The CDR3 covers 21 residues. Per the germline V gene, CDR1 is SGDLS and CDR2 is YYNGEE. The CDR3 sequence is CASSVRGRTVSSGSSYNEQFF. DNA for the CDR3: TGTGCCAGCAGCGTCCGAGGAAGGACCGTTTCGAGCGGGAGTTCGTACAATGAGCAGTTCTTC.

This clonotype was picked up many times. A read error may account for a junction end that differs from germline. The chain combines TRBV12-3 or TRBV12-4 with TRBJ2-1; D remains unclear. This CDR3 has 11 residues. CDR3 DNA sequence: TGCGCCAGCAGCTTGGTCGATGAGCAGTTCTTC. Translation: CASSLVDEQFF.

The V call is TRBV29-1, the J call TRBJ2-5; 9 bases fit TRBD2. Germline V CDR1 and CDR2: SQVTM, ANQGSEA. V lost 5 bases, J lost 3 bases, and 1 base stayed unmatched. The CDR3 is 12 residues long. CDR3 in DNA: TGCAGCGTTTTAGCGGGAGAAGAGACCCAGTACTTC. Its translation: CSVLAGEETQYF.

This clonotype occurred many times. The genes are TRBV10-3 and TRBJ2-2, with 8 bases lining up with TRBD1. V shed 10 bases, J shed 1 base, and the junction held 8 bases outside the gene matches. In germline, CDR1 is ENHRY, CDR2 SYGVKD. This CDR3 is built from 15 residues. The CDR3 DNA reads TGTGCCACACTTGGACAGGGAGAGAACACCGGGGAGCTGTTTTTT. It encodes CATLGQGENTGELFF.

This clonotype was counted a few times. V usage is TRBV6-2 or TRBV6-3 and J usage is TRBJ2-7; TRBD1 matches at 7 bases. J gave up 4 bases and V 8 bases, and 5 bases lay outside the gene matches. Germline lookup yields CDR1 MNHEY and CDR2 SVGEGT. This CDR3 is built from 12 residues. The CDR3 DNA reads TGTGCCAGCCTACGACAGGGATACGAGCAGTACTTC. Protein sequence: CASLRQGYEQYF.

V is TRBV12-3 or TRBV12-4 and J is TRBJ2-7; the D gene is possibly TRBD2 (5 bases). CDR3 length: 16 residues. Trimming removed 6 bases at V and 1 base at J, with 19 bases between. The CDR3 region has the DNA TGTGCCAGCAGCCGAGGGTGGAGAGTTGCTTCCTACGAGCAGTACTTC. Amino acid sequence: CASSRGWRVASYEQYF.

This clonotype was seen only a few times. This chain links TRBV29-1 with TRBJ2-3, with TRBD2 matching 8 bases. Looked up from germline, CDR1 is SQVTM and CDR2 is ANQGSEA. Trimming removed 3 bases from V and 0 bases from J; junction bases left unmatched: 17. This CDR3 is 19 amino acids long. The CDR3 here is CSVDGTQIWASGSTDTQYF. The CDR3 coding sequence is TGCAGCGTTGATGGGACCCAGATCTGGGCTAGCGGGAGCACAGATACGCAGTATTTT.

This clonotype was picked up many times. This sequence joins TRBV29-1 and TRBJ2-5; D is possibly TRBD2 (6 bases). This CDR3 is built from 12 residues. Trimming took 7 bases from V and 4 from J, leaving 13 bases between them. Germline V CDR1 and CDR2: SQVTM, ANQGSEA. The CDR3 reads CSASGGGETQYF. DNA for the CDR3: TGCAGCGCCTCCGGGGGTGGAGAGACCCAGTACTTC.

V is TRBV25-1 and J is TRBJ2-5, with D perhaps TRBD1 (5 bases). CDR3 length equals 17 residues. V was pared by 2 bases and J by 0 bases, with 16 bases between. The germline V gene encodes CDR1 MGHDK and CDR2 SYGVNS. The CDR3 nucleotides read TGTGCCAGCAGTGAAAGAAGGGGCCATTGGTACCAAGAGACCCAGTACTTC. It encodes CASSERRGHWYQETQYF.

This clonotype has a handful of counts. V is TRBV6-6 and J is TRBJ2-7; 7 bases map to TRBD1. Germline V lookup: CDR1 MNHNY, CDR2 SVGAGI (reference sequence). The CDR3 totals 13 residues. J gave up 5 bases and V 6 bases, and 7 bases lay outside the gene matches. The CDR3 region has the DNA TGTGCCAGCAGCCCGACAGGGCGTGACGAGCAGTACTTC. Translation: CASSPTGRDEQYF.

This clonotype was picked up a small number of times. This chain connects TRBV20-1 to TRBJ2-1; possible D gene TRBD2, 5 bases. The CDR3 spans 16 residues. With 2 bases removed from V and 0 bases from J, the gap between germline ends came to 14 bases. The germline CDR1 and CDR2 sequences are DFQATT and SNEGSKA (reference sequence). In DNA form, the CDR3 reads TGCAGTGCTAGACGCGGAGGAAAGGGCTCCTACAATGAGCAGTTCTTC. Translation gives CSARRGGKGSYNEQFF.

A few counts support this clonotype. The V gene is TRBV10-3, the J gene TRBJ2-7, with a weak D call TRBD2 (5 bases). This CDR3 is built from 13 residues. Trimming removed 5 bases at V and 3 bases at J, with 11 bases between. Germline loops: CDR1 ENHRY, CDR2 SYGVKD. The CDR3 is CAISPRTSYEQYF. The DNA for the CDR3 is TGTGCCATCAGTCCCCGAACTAGCTACGAGCAGTACTTC.

This chain connects TRBV12-3 or TRBV12-4 to TRBJ2-5; 8 bases map to TRBD1. This CDR3 is built from 13 residues. Trimming at V came to 6 bases and at J to 5 bases, leaving 5 bases not matched to a gene. CDR3 nucleotides: TGTGCCAGCAGCAGGGGGCCTCGGGAGACCCAGTACTTC. Its translation is CASSRGPRETQYF.

V and J are TRBV7-6 and TRBJ1-6, with D possibly matching TRBD1 (5 bases). The germline V gene encodes CDR1 SGHVS and CDR2 FNYEAQ. Trimming removed 5 bases from V and 2 bases from J, with 10 bases in between. The length of the CDR3 is 15 residues. The CDR3 DNA reads as TGTGCCAGCAGCGCCCAGGGCCCCTATAATTCACCCCTCCACTTT. It translates to CASSAQGPYNSPLHF. The full variable domain, completed using reference TRBV7-6 and TRBJ1-6, is GAGVSQSPRYKVTKRGQDVALRCDPISGHVSLYWYRQALGQGPEFLTYFNYEAQQDKSGLPNDRFSAERPEGSISTLTIQRTEQRDSAMYRCASSAQGPYNSPLHFGNGTRLTVT.

The chain is built from TRBV12-3 or TRBV12-4 and TRBJ2-1; 15 nucleotides agree with TRBD2. The CDR3 extends over 20 amino acids. Losses at the gene ends were 2 bases for V and 0 bases for J; bases not matched to a gene: 8. CDR3 protein: CASSLRGLAGGRSSYNEQFF. The CDR3 nucleotides read TGTGCCAGCAGTTTAAGAGGACTAGCGGGAGGGCGCAGCTCCTACAATGAGCAGTTCTTC.

This clonotype has more than one count but fewer than ten. The V gene is TRBV11-2, the J gene TRBJ2-2; perhaps TRBD1 as D (5 bases). Trimming pared 10 bases from V and 4 bases from J, leaving 16 bases between. The length of the CDR3 is 14 residues. Germline V gene sequence: CDR1 SGHAT, CDR2 FQNNGV. CDR3 sequence: CATSRAGLTGELFF. CDR3 nucleotides: TGTGCCACCTCTAGGGCAGGGCTCACCGGGGAGCTGTTTTTT.

The gene calls are TRBV4-3 and TRBJ2-7; 11 bases map to TRBD2. The CDR3 extends over 18 amino acids. V lost 0 bases, J lost 4 bases, and 11 bases stayed unmatched. Germline V gene lookup returns CDR1 LGHNA and CDR2 YSLEER. The CDR3: CASSQELTSGSPPYEQYF. For the CDR3, the DNA is TGCGCCAGCAGCCAAGAACTTACTAGCGGGAGTCCTCCATACGAGCAGTACTTC.

The chain recombines TRBV9 with TRBJ2-3; D gene ambiguous. Between the trimmed V and J ends, which lost 2 bases and 2 bases, there was a span of 6 bases. Germline V gene data show CDR1 as SGDLS and CDR2 as YYNGEE. CDR3 length: 13 amino acids. CDR3 sequence: CASSVGPTDTQYF. CDR3 DNA sequence: TGTGCCAGCAGCGTGGGTCCCACAGATACGCAGTATTTT.